This T cell receptor (beta chain) was retrieved from a study of blood T cell repertoires in COVID-19. Study details: COVID-19 samples from acute and convalescent phases originated in the United States, Italy and Spain.

Repertoires were generated with immunoSEQ multiplex PCR, while TCRdb's copy carries only in-frame clones and drops some. The repertoire consists of 150,000 to 200,000 clones, with roughly 82% occurring once and the leading ten covering around 8%. Germline loops: CDR1 KGHSH, CDR2 LQKENI. This CDR3 spans 14 amino acids. V lost 3 bases and J 2 bases, leaving 10 bases between the germline ends. The rearrangement uses TRBV18 and TRBJ2-5, with a possible D match to TRBD2 (6 bases). The receptor was isolated from a woman aged 70-85 years with acute or convalescent COVID-19. Material: peripheral blood. CDR3 coding DNA: TGTGCCAGCTCACCCCTGGGAGGACAAGAGACCCAGTACTTC. Its translation is CASSPLGGQETQYF.